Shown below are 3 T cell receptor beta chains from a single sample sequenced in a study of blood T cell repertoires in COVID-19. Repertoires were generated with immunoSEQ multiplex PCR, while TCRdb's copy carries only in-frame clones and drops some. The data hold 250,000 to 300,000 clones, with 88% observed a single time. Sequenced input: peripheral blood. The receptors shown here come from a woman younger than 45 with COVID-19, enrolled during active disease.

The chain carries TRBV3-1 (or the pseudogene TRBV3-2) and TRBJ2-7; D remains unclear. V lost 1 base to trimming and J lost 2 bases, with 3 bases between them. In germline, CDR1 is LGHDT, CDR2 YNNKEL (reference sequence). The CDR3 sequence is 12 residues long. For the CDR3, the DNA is TGTGCCAGCAGCCAAGTCACCTACGAGCAGTACTTC. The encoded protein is CASSQVTYEQYF.

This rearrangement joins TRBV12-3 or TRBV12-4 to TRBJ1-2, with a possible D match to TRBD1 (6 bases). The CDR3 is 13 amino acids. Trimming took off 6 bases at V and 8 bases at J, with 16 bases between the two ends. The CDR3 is CASRTSGTRGYTF. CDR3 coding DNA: TGTGCCAGCAGGACTTCTGGGACAAGGGGCTACACCTTC.

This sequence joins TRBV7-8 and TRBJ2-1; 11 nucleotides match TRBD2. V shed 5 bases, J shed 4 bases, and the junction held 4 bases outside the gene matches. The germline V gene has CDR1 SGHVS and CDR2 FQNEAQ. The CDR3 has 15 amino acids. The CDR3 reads CASSTGLAEYNEQFF. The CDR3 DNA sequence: TGTGCCAGCAGCACGGGACTAGCGGAATACAATGAGCAGTTCTTC.